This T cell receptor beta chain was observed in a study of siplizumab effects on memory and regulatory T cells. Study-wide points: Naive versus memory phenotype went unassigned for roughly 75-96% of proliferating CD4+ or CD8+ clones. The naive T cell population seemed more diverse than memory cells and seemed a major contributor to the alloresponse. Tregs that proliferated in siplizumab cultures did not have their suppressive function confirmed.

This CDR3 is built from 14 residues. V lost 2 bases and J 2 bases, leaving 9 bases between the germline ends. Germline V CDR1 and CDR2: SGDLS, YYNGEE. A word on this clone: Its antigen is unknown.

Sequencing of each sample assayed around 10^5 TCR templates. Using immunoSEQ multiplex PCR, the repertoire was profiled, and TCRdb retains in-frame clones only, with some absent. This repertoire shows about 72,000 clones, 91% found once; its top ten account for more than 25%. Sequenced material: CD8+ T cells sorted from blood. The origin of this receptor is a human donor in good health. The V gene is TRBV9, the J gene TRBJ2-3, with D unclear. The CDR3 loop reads CASSVITTTDTQYF. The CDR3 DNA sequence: TGTGCCAGCAGCGTTATAACTACCACAGATACGCAGTATTTT.